Below are 26 T cell receptor beta chains sequenced from a single sample in a study of blood T cell repertoires in COVID-19. Sequenced by immunoSEQ multiplex PCR; TCRdb stores in-frame clones only, minus some. This repertoire shows about 180,000 clones, 80% to 90% found once; its top ten account for about 10%. Sequencing was done on a sample of peripheral blood. The receptors were gathered from an elderly woman with COVID-19, enrolled during active disease.

This sequence joins TRBV2 and TRBJ1-3, with 9 bases identical to TRBD1. The CDR3 consists of 17 residues. Trimming at V came to 8 bases and at J to 4 bases, leaving 15 bases not matched to a gene. The V gene's germline CDR1 is SNHLY and CDR2 FYNNEI. The CDR3 bases are TGTGCCAGCCACCTGACAGGGGGTATTGTTCAAGGAAACACCATATATTTT. Its translation is CASHLTGGIVQGNTIYF.

This clone was observed a few times. V is TRBV24-1 and J is TRBJ1-1; 7 bases match TRBD1. Germline V CDR1 and CDR2: KGHDR, SFDVKD. This CDR3 is 15 amino acids long. Germline trimming cut 4 bases from V and 7 bases from J; bases unmatched to any gene: 11. CDR3 in amino acids: CATSDSTGDKVEAFF. CDR3 nucleotides: TGTGCCACCAGTGACAGTACAGGGGATAAAGTTGAAGCTTTCTTT.

This chain connects TRBV21-1 to TRBJ2-2; TRBD1, the table's D call, lacks a check against the DNA. TRBV21-1 is a documented pseudogene. This CDR3 has 20 residues. CDR3 sequence: CASSKVIVRDRGWDTGELFF. In nucleotides, the CDR3 is TGTGCCAGCAGCAAAGTTATAGTCCGGGACAGGGGGTGGGACACCGGGGAGCTGTTTTTT.

This chain connects TRBV10-3 to TRBJ2-7; weak D call: TRBD1 (6 bases). Germline V gene sequence: CDR1 ENHRY, CDR2 SYGVKD. Deletions cut 5 bases from V and 3 bases from J, with 8 bases between. This CDR3 comprises 12 residues. CDR3: CAISQDSYEQYF. For the CDR3, the DNA is TGTGCCATCAGTCAGGACAGCTACGAGCAGTACTTC.

The rearrangement joins TRBV5-8 to TRBJ1-5, with D hard to call. CDR1 is SGHTS, CDR2 YDEGEE, per germline. Trimming removed 0 bases at V and 7 bases at J, with 14 bases between. The CDR3 runs to 15 residues. The CDR3, as DNA: TGTGCCAGCAGCTTGGGGGAGATATCAGACCAGCCCCAGCATTTT. Translation gives CASSLGEISDQPQHF.

This clone has a single count. The chain carries TRBV4-3 and TRBJ2-7; 7 nucleotides align to TRBD1. Germline V lookup: CDR1 LGHNA, CDR2 YSLEER. V lost 2 bases to trimming and J lost 2 bases; unmatched junction nucleotides: 3. This CDR3 has 14 amino acids. The CDR3 DNA follows: TGCGCCAGCAGCCAATGGGACAGTGCCTACGAGCAGTACTTC. Its translation is CASSQWDSAYEQYF.

CDR3 coding DNA: TGTGCCAGCAGTGAAGAGGGACAGGTTGGATGGACCCAGTACTTC. Protein product: CASSEEGQVGWTQYF. The V call is TRBV2, the J call TRBJ2-5; the match to TRBD1 covers 8 bases. Germline V gives CDR1 SNHLY, CDR2 FYNNEI. The CDR3 is made up of 15 amino acids. The trim removed 1 base at V and 7 bases at J, leaving 8 bases unmatched. The complete variable domain, with remaining parts taken from reference TRBV2 and TRBJ2-5, reads EPEVTQTPSHQVTQMGQEVILRCVPISNHLYFYWYRQILGQKVEFLVSFYNNEISEKSEIFDDQFSVERPDGSNFTLKIRSTKLEDSAMYFCASSEEGQVGWTQYFGPGTRLLVL.

This clone appeared a few times. The V gene is TRBV18, the J gene TRBJ2-7; the D gene is possibly TRBD2 (5 bases). CDR3 length: 16 amino acids. The V gene's germline CDR1 is KGHSH and CDR2 LQKENI. V shed 2 bases and J shed 2 bases, with 16 bases lying between them. The CDR3 region is CASSPSPGMGTYEQYF. The CDR3 DNA is TGTGCCAGCTCACCATCTCCGGGGATGGGGACCTACGAGCAGTACTTC. The full variable domain, in which reference TRBV18 and TRBJ2-7 provide the parts outside the CDR3, is NAGVMQNPRHLVRRRGQEARLRCSPMKGHSHVYWYRQLPEEGLKFMVYLQKENIIDESGMPKERFSAEFPKEGPSILRIQQVVRGDSAAYFCASSPSPGMGTYEQYFGPGTRLTVT.

The chain has TRBV7-2 and TRBJ2-7, with 7 bases fitting TRBD2. V shed 5 bases, J shed 2 bases, and the junction held 9 bases outside the gene matches. This CDR3 has 15 residues. CDR1 and CDR2 from the germline V gene are SGHTA and FQGNSA. The CDR3 spells CASSPGPSGAYEQYF. CDR3 nucleotide sequence: TGTGCCAGCAGCCCCGGCCCCAGCGGGGCCTACGAGCAGTACTTC.

This clone was counted once. This chain links TRBV13 with TRBJ1-1; D perhaps matches TRBD1 (6 bases). There are 15 residues in the CDR3. Germline V gene sequence: CDR1 PRHDT, CDR2 FYEKMQ (reference sequence). V lost 0 bases to trimming and J lost 0 bases, with 8 bases between them. For the CDR3, the DNA is TGTGCCAGCAGCTTAGGTGGACAGATGAACACTGAAGCTTTCTTT. It encodes CASSLGGQMNTEAFF.

This clone came up a few times. This sequence joins TRBV19 and TRBJ2-3, with TRBD2 matching 10 bases. Germline trimming cut 4 bases from V and 1 base from J; bases unmatched to any gene: 2. CDR1 is LNHDA and CDR2 is SQIVND in the germline V gene (reference sequence). The CDR3 is 15 residues long. For the CDR3, the DNA is TGTGCCAGTAGTAGGGGGACTAGCGGCACAGATACGCAGTATTTT. It specifies CASSRGTSGTDTQYF. The full variable domain, in which reference TRBV19 and TRBJ2-3 provide the parts outside the CDR3, is DGGITQSPKYLFRKEGQNVTLSCEQNLNHDAMYWYRQDPGQGLRLIYYSQIVNDFQKGDIAEGYSVSREKKESFPLTVTSAQKNPTAFYLCASSRGTSGTDTQYFGPGTRLTVL.

CDR3 DNA sequence: TGTGCCAGCAGGGGACAGGGACTTTACACCTTC. Translated, it gives CASRGQGLYTF. This chain joins TRBV6-5 and TRBJ1-2; 9 bases line up with TRBD1. Germline assignment: CDR1 MNHEY and CDR2 SVGAGI. J lost 11 bases, V lost 6 bases, and 4 bases had no gene match. The CDR3 has 11 residues.

The V and J genes are TRBV5-1 and TRBJ2-7, with 7 bases aligning to TRBD2. The CDR3 covers 15 residues. The ends lost 0 bases at V and 5 bases at J; junction bases unmatched: 8. CDR1 and CDR2 (germline): SGHRS, YFSETQ. The CDR3 DNA is TGCGCCAGCAGCTTGGTACGGACTAGTATGCACGAGCAGTACTTC. This codes for CASSLVRTSMHEQYF.

The chain combines TRBV9 with TRBJ1-2, with 9 positions matching TRBD1. J was trimmed by 4 bases and V by 3 bases; bases with no gene match: 7. This CDR3 has 15 residues. CDR1 is SGDLS, CDR2 YYNGEE, per germline. CDR3: CASSGPGDRVYGYTF. DNA of the CDR3: TGTGCCAGCAGCGGCCCAGGGGACAGGGTCTATGGCTACACCTTC.

This sequence joins TRBV5-1 and TRBJ2-5; 9 nucleotides line up with TRBD1. This CDR3 region has 16 residues. After removal of 2 bases from V and 7 bases from J, the junction contained 12 bases not matched to a gene. CDR1 and CDR2 (germline): SGHRS, YFSETQ. The CDR3 sequence is CASSFYTGTGKGTQYF. The CDR3 DNA reads TGCGCCAGCAGCTTTTACACCGGGACAGGGAAGGGGACCCAGTACTTC.

The gene calls are TRBV7-9 and TRBJ2-5, with 8 bases lining up with TRBD1. From germline, CDR1 is SEHNR and CDR2 FQNEAQ (reference sequence). This CDR3 spans 17 amino acids. J gave up 6 bases and V 6 bases, and 18 bases lay outside the gene matches. In nucleotides, the CDR3 is TGTGCCAGCAGTTTAAGGCAAACCGACAGGGGCCGCCAGACCCAGTACTTC. Translated: CASSLRQTDRGRQTQYF.

This chain connects TRBV6-5 to TRBJ1-2, with a weak D call TRBD1 (5 bases). The CDR3 loop spans 13 amino acids. Germline V gene lookup returns CDR1 MNHEY and CDR2 SVGAGI. The V end lost 6 bases, the J end lost 4 bases, and 12 bases lay between the germline ends. In DNA, the CDR3 is TGTGCCAGCAGCTTAGACAGACTCTATGGCTACACCTTC. Residues: CASSLDRLYGYTF.

This clone was observed a single time. The chain combines TRBV18 with TRBJ2-7; a possible D gene is TRBD2 (7 bases). This CDR3 is built from 14 residues. Trimming left V 2 bases short and J 6 bases short, with 14 bases between. CDR1 and CDR2 from the germline V gene are KGHSH and LQKENI. The CDR3 DNA follows: TGTGCCAGCTCACCAGGGGGGGCCATGGGCGAGCAGTACTTC. This gives the protein CASSPGGAMGEQYF.

In this sample, this clone turned up a few times. The chain joins TRBV21-1 to TRBJ1-5. TRBV21-1 counts as a pseudogene. The CDR3 length is 15 residues. In DNA, the CDR3 is TGTGCCAGCAGCAAAGCGCGGGAGGAGAATCAGCCCCAGCATTTT. As protein: CASSKAREENQPQHF.

The chain employs TRBV6-5 and TRBJ1-2; D uncertain. The CDR3 covers 15 residues. V dropped 2 bases and J dropped 6 bases, with 16 bases sitting between them. The germline CDR1 and CDR2 sequences are MNHEY and SVGAGI. CDR3 sequence: CASSYRREGLDGYTF. The CDR3, as DNA: TGTGCCAGCAGTTACCGCCGAGAGGGATTGGATGGCTACACCTTC.

This chain uses TRBV2 with TRBJ2-3; maybe TRBD2 (5 bases). The CDR3 is 15 residues long. Germline V gives CDR1 SNHLY, CDR2 FYNNEI. Between the trimmed V and J ends, which lost 6 bases and 6 bases, there was a span of 19 bases. The CDR3 DNA reads as TGTGCCAGCAGCCTTACTAGTTTAGGATCGGATACGCAGTATTTT. This gives the protein CASSLTSLGSDTQYF.

The rearrangement uses TRBV24-1 and TRBJ2-3; the D gene is possibly TRBD2 (7 bases). V lost 1 base, J lost 3 bases, and 16 bases lay in between. The germline V gene has CDR1 KGHDR and CDR2 SFDVKD. The CDR3 totals 17 residues. Here the CDR3 DNA reads TGTGCCACCAGTGATTTAATGGGCAGGGGAGGGACAGATACGCAGTATTTT. Protein product: CATSDLMGRGGTDTQYF.

The chain uses TRBV30 and TRBJ1-2, with a tentative D call TRBD1 (6 bases). V was cut by 2 bases and J by 5 bases, with 15 bases left in between. CDR1 is GTSNPN, CDR2 SVGIG, per germline (reference sequence). CDR3 length equals 14 residues. CDR3 loop: CAWSRTRGFYGYTF. CDR3 in DNA: TGTGCCTGGAGTCGGACGAGGGGGTTTTATGGCTACACCTTC.

The chain links TRBV7-6 to TRBJ2-5; possible D gene TRBD1, 5 bases. The V gene lost 2 bases and the J gene lost 5 bases, with 12 bases spanning the gap. CDR3 length equals 14 residues. Per the germline V gene, CDR1 is SGHVS and CDR2 is FNYEAQ. CDR3 region: CASSLNAGQETQYF. For the CDR3, the DNA is TGTGCCAGCAGCTTAAATGCAGGGCAGGAGACCCAGTACTTC.

The chain joins TRBV5-4 to TRBJ2-7; 7 positions match TRBD2. Trimming cost V 5 bases and J 1 base; bases outside gene matches: 12. Germline CDR1 and CDR2: SGHNT and YYREEE (reference sequence). The CDR3 extends over 16 amino acids. The DNA for the CDR3 is TGTGCCAGCAGTTCAGCGGGAAAGCGGAGTTCCTACGAGCAGTACTTC. Protein product: CASSSAGKRSSYEQYF.

The chain is built from TRBV9 and TRBJ2-2; a possible D gene is TRBD1 (5 bases). Germline V lookup: CDR1 SGDLS, CDR2 YYNGEE. The V end lost 0 bases, the J end lost 4 bases, and 13 bases lay between the germline ends. This CDR3 is built from 16 residues. The CDR3 loop is CASSVGSGLLTGELFF. The CDR3 DNA sequence: TGTGCCAGCAGCGTAGGTTCAGGGCTCCTCACCGGGGAGCTGTTTTTT.